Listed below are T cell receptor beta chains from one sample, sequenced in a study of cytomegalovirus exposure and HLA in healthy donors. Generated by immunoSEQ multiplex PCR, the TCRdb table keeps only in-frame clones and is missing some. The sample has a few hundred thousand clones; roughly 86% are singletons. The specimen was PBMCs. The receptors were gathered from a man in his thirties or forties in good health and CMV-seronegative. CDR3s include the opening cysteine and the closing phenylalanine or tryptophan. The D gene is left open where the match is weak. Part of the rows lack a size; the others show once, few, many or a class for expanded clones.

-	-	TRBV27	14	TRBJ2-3	TGTGCCAGCAGACCGCACGGGGGAGGTTATACGCAGTATTTT	CASRPHGGGYTQYF
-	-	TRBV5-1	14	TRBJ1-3	TGCGCCAGCAGCGTCACAGGGTCTGGAAACACCATATATTTT	CASSVTGSGNTIYF
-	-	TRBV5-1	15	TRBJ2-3	TGCGCCAGCAGCTTTTCGGACTACAACACAGATACGCAGTATTTT	CASSFSDYNTDTQYF
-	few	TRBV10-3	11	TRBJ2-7	TGTGCCATCAGTGGATACAGCGAGCAGTACTTC	CAISGYSEQYF
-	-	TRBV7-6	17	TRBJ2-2	TGTGCCAGCAGCTTAGTAGGAGCGGGCACGAACACCGGGGAGCTGTTTTTT	CASSLVGAGTNTGELFF
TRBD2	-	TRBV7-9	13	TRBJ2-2	TGTGCCAGCAGCACGACTAGCCTCGGGGAGCTGTTTTTT	CASSTTSLGELFF
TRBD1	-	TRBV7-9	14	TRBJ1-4	TGTGCCAGCAGCAGGACAGGGCTAGGCGAAAAACTGTTTTTT	CASSRTGLGEKLFF
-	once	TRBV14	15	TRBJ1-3	TGTGCCAGCAGCCATCCGGGGTTCGCTGGAAACACCATATATTTT	CASSHPGFAGNTIYF
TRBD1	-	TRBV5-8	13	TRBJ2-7	TGTGCCAGCAGCTTCCAGGGGGCGTTCGAGCAGTACTTC	CASSFQGAFEQYF
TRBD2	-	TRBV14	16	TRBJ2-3	TGTGCCAGCAGCCCCACTAGCGGGGGGGCCACAGATACGCAGTATTTT	CASSPTSGGATDTQYF
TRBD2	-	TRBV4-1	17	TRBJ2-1	TGCGCCAGCAGCCAGGGAAGCGGGGGGGTCCGCCGCGATGAGCAGTTCTTC	CASSQGSGGVRRDEQFF
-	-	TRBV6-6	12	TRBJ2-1	TGTGCCAGCAGTTTAACAGGGTTTGAGCAGTTCTTC	CASSLTGFEQFF
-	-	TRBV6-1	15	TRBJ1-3	TGTGCCAGCATCCCGCAAGGAGGGTCAGCCAACACCATATATTTT	CASIPQGGSANTIYF
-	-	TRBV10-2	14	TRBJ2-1	TGCGCCAGCATCCAGGGGGCGCGGGGGAATGAGCAGTTCTTC	CASIQGARGNEQFF
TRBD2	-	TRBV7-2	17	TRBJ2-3	TGTGCCAGCAGCCCCCCGGGACTAGCGGGGGGTTTCGATACGCAGTATTTT	CASSPPGLAGGFDTQYF
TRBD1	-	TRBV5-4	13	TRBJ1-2	TGTGCCAGCAGCTCAGGACAGGCTTATGGCTACACCTTC	CASSSGQAYGYTF
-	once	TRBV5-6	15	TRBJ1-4	TGTGCCAGCAGCCTGGCGGGGGAACCTAATGAAAAACTGTTTTTT	CASSLAGEPNEKLFF
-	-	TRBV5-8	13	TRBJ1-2	TGTGCCAGCAACGAACTCATAAACTATGGCTACACCTTC	CASNELINYGYTF
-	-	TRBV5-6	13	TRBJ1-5	TGTGCCAGCAGCCTAAGGCGGGGGCAGCCCCAGCATTTT	CASSLRRGQPQHF
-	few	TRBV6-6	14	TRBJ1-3	TGTGCCAGCAGTTACGAGATGGGTCGGGGTACCATATATTTT	CASSYEMGRGTIYF
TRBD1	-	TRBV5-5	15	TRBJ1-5	TGTGCCAGCAGCCCCCCAGGGACAGGGAATCAGCCCCAGCATTTT	CASSPPGTGNQPQHF
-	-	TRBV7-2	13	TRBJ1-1	TGTGCCAGCAGCCCCGACTTGAACACTGAAGCTTTCTTT	CASSPDLNTEAFF
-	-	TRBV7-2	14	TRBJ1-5	TGTGCCAGCAGCTTAAAGTTAGGGAGCCAGCCCCAGCATTTT	CASSLKLGSQPQHF
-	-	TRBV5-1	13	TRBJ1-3	TGCGCCAGCAGCGATGAGGCGGGAAACACCATATATTTT	CASSDEAGNTIYF
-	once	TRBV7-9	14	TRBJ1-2	TGTGCCAGCACCTCGGCGGACAGTAACTATGGCTACACCTTC	CASTSADSNYGYTF
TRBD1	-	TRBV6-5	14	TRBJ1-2	TGTGCCAGCAGTTACCGGGGGACAGCGCATGGCTACACCTTC	CASSYRGTAHGYTF
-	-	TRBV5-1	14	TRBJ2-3	TGCGCCAGCAGCTTGAGCACTAGCACAGATACGCAGTATTTT	CASSLSTSTDTQYF